This T cell receptor beta chain was identified during a study of T-cell memory formation after mild COVID-19. Study information: The two donors had largely donor-specific TCR clusters. General observations from the study: Contracting clones from day 15 to 85 showed balanced CD4/CD8; later expanders favored CD4+. The study found contracting CD4+ clones mainly in CM and EM and contracting CD8+ clones in EMRA.

Concerning this clonotype: Its matching antigen is unknown.

TCRdb analysed the 5' RACE reads with MiXCR anew, one entry per CDR3 protein. The sample includes a few hundred thousand distinct CDR3 sequences, more than 15% of them seen just once. Germline V lookup: CDR1 DFQATT, CDR2 SNEGSKA (reference sequence). The junction had 14 bases not matched to a gene; V was cut back by 6 bases and J by 3 bases. This CDR3 has 16 residues. The chain couples TRBV20-1 to TRBJ2-3; 8 bases align to TRBD2. Material for sequencing was PBMCs or a T cell subset sorted from them (not recorded which). This TCR came from a man between 18 and 29 years old who had mild COVID-19 (a few samples of this study predate the infection). Cell type and time point are not known. The CDR3 nucleotides read TGCAGTGCCTCGGGAGGGGGATCGCTCGGAACAGATACGCAGTATTTT. This translates into CSASGGGSLGTDTQYF.